This TCR beta chain was retrieved from a study of technical replicates of blood from several donors. V gave up 0 bases and J gave up 5 bases, with 11 bases separating them. Germline CDR1 LNHDA, CDR2 SQIVND (reference sequence). The CDR3 runs 15 residues. TCRdb's copy holds only in-frame clones and misses some; the assay was immunoSEQ multiplex PCR. The data contain tens of thousands of clones, roughly 90% of them singletons. The chain carries TRBV19 and TRBJ2-4, with a possible D match to TRBD2 (6 bases). Sequencing was done on a sample of T cells isolated from PBMCs. This clonotype originated in a human donor in good health. The CDR3 protein is CASSIERELQNIQYF. CDR3 in DNA: TGTGCCAGTAGTATAGAACGGGAGTTGCAAAACATTCAGTACTTC.